Listed below are T cell receptor beta chains from one sample, sequenced in a study of shared clonotypes between healthy human individuals. The protocol was immunoSEQ multiplex PCR, while the TCRdb copy is restricted to in-frame clones and leaves out a portion. In the table there are about half a million clones, approximately 71% of which are singletons. The specimen was PBMCs. These TCRs come from a woman aged 40 to 50 in good health. Some clones in this sample may be carry-over from other donors' samples. Both conserved end residues are part of each CDR3. Each record gives: D gene, J gene, V gene, clone size, CDR3 protein, CDR3 DNA. The D gene is left open where the match is weak. Clone size is shown for a subset of rows, as once, few, many or a class of expanded clone.

>TRBD2|TRBJ2-4|TRBV7-2|NA
CASSFLSGTSGSLQYF
TGTGCCAGCAGCTTCTTATCCGGGACTAGCGGGAGCCTTCAGTACTTC
>TRBD2|TRBJ2-7|TRBV5-3|NA
CARRSGTSGRAGIYEQYF
TGTGCCAGAAGGTCCGGGACTAGCGGGAGGGCCGGAATCTACGAGCAGTACTTC
>TRBD1|TRBJ2-7|TRBV10-3|NA
CAISGTGLYEQYF
TGTGCCATCAGTGGGACAGGGCTCTACGAGCAGTACTTC
>TRBD2|TRBJ2-3|TRBV9|NA
CASSPLLAGADTQYF
TGTGCCAGCAGCCCTTTACTAGCGGGAGCGGATACGCAGTATTTT
>NA|TRBJ1-4|TRBV11-2|NA
CASSLREKLFF
TGTGCCAGCAGCCTTAGGGAAAAACTGTTTTTT
>NA|TRBJ1-1|TRBV27|once
CASRDLGRPEAFF
TGTGCCAGCAGGGACCTAGGCAGACCTGAAGCTTTCTTT
>TRBD1|TRBJ2-6|TRBV5-8|NA
CASSSDRGGFGANVLTF
TGTGCCAGCAGCTCGGACAGGGGAGGGTTTGGGGCCAACGTCCTGACTTTC
>NA|TRBJ1-2|TRBV5-6|NA
CASSLNRDPLKDYGYTF
TGTGCCAGCAGCCTGAACCGGGACCCCCTAAAGGACTATGGCTACACCTTC
>NA|TRBJ2-1|TRBV7-9|NA
CASRSTGTEQFF
TGTGCCAGCAGATCTACCGGGACCGAGCAGTTCTTC
>NA|TRBJ1-1|TRBV15|NA
CATSRDRNTEAFF
TGTGCCACCAGCAGGGACAGAAACACTGAAGCTTTCTTT
>TRBD2|TRBJ2-1|TRBV28|NA
CASSPRASGFNEQFF
TGTGCCAGCAGTCCTCGGGCTAGCGGGTTCAATGAGCAGTTCTTC
>NA|TRBJ1-2|TRBV27|NA
CASSFAGVSGYTF
TGTGCCAGCAGTTTTGCCGGGGTTAGTGGCTACACCTTC
>TRBD2|TRBJ2-1|TRBV25-1|NA
CASSDSGRIHEQFF
TGTGCCAGCAGTGATAGCGGGAGGATCCATGAGCAGTTCTTC
>NA|TRBJ2-2|TRBV7-2|many
CASSSTPPQRPGELFF
TGTGCCAGCAGTTCCACCCCACCCCAGCGGCCCGGGGAGCTGTTTTTT
>NA|TRBJ2-4|TRBV4-3|NA
CASSQLGGLNIQYF
TGCGCCAGCAGCCAATTAGGGGGACTAAACATTCAGTACTTC
>TRBD2|TRBJ2-7|TRBV6-5|NA
CASSYRAGGSYEQYF
TGTGCCAGCAGTTACCGAGCGGGAGGCTCCTACGAGCAGTACTTC
>TRBD1|TRBJ2-7|TRBV7-2|NA
CASSYAGTGDEQYF
TGTGCCAGCAGCTACGCCGGGACAGGGGACGAGCAGTACTTC
>NA|TRBJ1-5|TRBV18|NA
CASSRGRENQPQHF
TGTGCCAGCTCCCGAGGACGGGAGAATCAGCCCCAGCATTTT
>NA|TRBJ1-1|TRBV2|NA
CASSEAQGMNTEAFF
TGTGCCAGCAGTGAAGCGCAGGGTATGAACACTGAAGCTTTCTTT
>NA|TRBJ2-1|TRBV5-1|NA
CASSLAVTSTHEQFF
TGCGCCAGCAGCTTGGCCGTGACAAGTACCCATGAGCAGTTCTTC
>NA|TRBJ2-5|TRBV5-1|NA
CASSLMSPGQQTQYF
TGCGCCAGCAGCTTGATGAGCCCAGGGCAACAGACCCAGTACTTC
>NA|TRBJ2-5|TRBV5-4|NA
CASSPRGGPGETQYF
TGTGCCAGCAGCCCCCGGGGAGGCCCGGGGGAGACCCAGTACTTC
>NA|TRBJ2-5|TRBV2|NA
CASIGGAETQYF
TGTGCCAGCATCGGGGGTGCAGAGACCCAGTACTTC
>NA|TRBJ2-2|TRBV19|NA
CASSIGSANTGELFF
TGTGCCAGTAGTATCGGAAGCGCGAACACCGGGGAGCTGTTTTTT
>TRBD1|TRBJ1-1|TRBV7-3|NA
CASSYQGAGEAFF
TGTGCCAGCAGCTACCAGGGGGCGGGTGAAGCTTTCTTT
>NA|TRBJ1-2|TRBV11-2|NA
CASSLEGQRYGYTF
TGTGCCAGCAGCTTAGAGGGCCAGAGGTATGGCTACACCTTC
>NA|TRBJ2-7|TRBV9|NA
CASSSRPAGAEQYF
TGTGCCAGCAGCTCCCGACCCGCCGGGGCCGAGCAGTACTTC
>TRBD1|TRBJ2-3|TRBV7-9|NA
CAGGRTGAPRDTQYF
TGTGCCGGGGGTAGGACAGGAGCTCCTCGGGATACGCAGTATTTT
>TRBD1|TRBJ1-5|TRBV28|NA
CASAGTGMNSNQPQHF
TGTGCCAGCGCCGGGACAGGGATGAATAGCAATCAGCCCCAGCATTTT
>TRBD2|TRBJ2-5|TRBV7-2|NA
CASSPRGTSGRRWETQYF
TGTGCCAGCAGCCCCCGGGGGACTAGCGGGAGGCGATGGGAGACCCAGTACTTC
>NA|TRBJ2-1|TRBV10-2|NA
CASSEGGTSSYNEQFF
TGCGCCAGCAGTGAGGGCGGGACAAGCTCCTACAATGAGCAGTTCTTC
>NA|TRBJ1-1|TRBV6-5|NA
CASSYVPGQDTEAFF
TGTGCCAGCAGTTACGTGCCGGGTCAGGACACTGAAGCTTTCTTT
>NA|TRBJ2-3|TRBV6-1|NA
CASSGYRDPGTDTQYF
TGTGCCAGCAGTGGGTACAGGGACCCCGGCACAGATACGCAGTATTTT
>NA|TRBJ1-2|TRBV6-5|NA
CASSYSYRDHGYTF
TGTGCCAGCAGTTACTCCTACAGGGACCATGGCTACACCTTC
>NA|TRBJ2-7|TRBV15|NA
CATSRLHNEQYF
TGTGCCACCAGCAGACTCCATAACGAGCAGTACTTC
>TRBD2|TRBJ2-6|TRBV7-9|NA
CASSPGLAASSGANVLTF
TGTGCCAGCAGCCCGGGACTAGCGGCCAGCTCTGGGGCCAACGTCCTGACTTTC
>NA|TRBJ2-5|TRBV5-1|NA
CASSPGKTQETQYF
TGCGCCAGCAGCCCAGGGAAGACCCAAGAGACCCAGTACTTC
>NA|TRBJ2-1|TRBV6-1|NA
CASRSGSYEQFF
TGTGCCAGTAGGTCGGGGAGCTATGAGCAGTTCTTC
>TRBD2|TRBJ2-1|TRBV4-2|NA
CASSQDRGGGGRYNEQFF
TGTGCCAGCAGCCAAGATCGGGGGGGAGGGGGACGTTACAATGAGCAGTTCTTC
>TRBD1|TRBJ2-5|TRBV9|NA
CASSVGHRGPSETQYF
TGTGCCAGCAGCGTAGGTCACAGGGGGCCGTCGGAGACCCAGTACTTC